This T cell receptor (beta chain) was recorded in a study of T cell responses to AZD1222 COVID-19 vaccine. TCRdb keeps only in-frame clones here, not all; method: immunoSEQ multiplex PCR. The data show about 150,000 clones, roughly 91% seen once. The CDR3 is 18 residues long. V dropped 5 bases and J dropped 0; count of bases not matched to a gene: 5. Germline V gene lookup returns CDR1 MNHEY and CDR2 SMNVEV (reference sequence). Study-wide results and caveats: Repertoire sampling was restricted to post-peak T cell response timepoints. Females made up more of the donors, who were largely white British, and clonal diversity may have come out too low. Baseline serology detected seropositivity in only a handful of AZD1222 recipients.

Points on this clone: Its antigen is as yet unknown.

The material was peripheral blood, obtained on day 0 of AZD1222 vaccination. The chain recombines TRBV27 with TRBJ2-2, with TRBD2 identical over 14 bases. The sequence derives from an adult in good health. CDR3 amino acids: CASSHPGLAGANTGELFF. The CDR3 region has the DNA TGTGCCAGCAGTCACCCGGGACTAGCGGGGGCGAACACCGGGGAGCTGTTTTTT.